This T cell receptor beta chain was found in a study of beta chain features in type 1 diabetes. General study points: For patients and controls alike, PCR might favor shorter templates to the same degree.

The sequenced template was cDNA made from the entire isolated RNA. Data came from immunoSEQ multiplex PCR; TCRdb stores just in-frame clones and leaves some out. The table records fewer than 500,000 clones, approximately 15% of them present only once. This clone was picked up one time. Its matching antigen is unknown. Other DNA sequences within the sample encode an identical CDR3. This CDR3 has 13 amino acids. The germline V and J ends were trimmed by 1 base and 6 bases, with 9 bases remaining between them. Germline CDR1 SGHTA, CDR2 FQGNSA. J is TRBJ1-1 and V is TRBV7-2; possible D gene TRBD1, 6 bases. Sequenced sample: naive CD4+ T cells from blood. The TCR comes from a man aged 25-45 years in good health. Here the CDR3 DNA reads TGTGCCAGCAGCTTAGACAGGGAAGCTGAAGCTTTCTTT. Its translation is CASSLDREAEAFF.